This entry lists 19 T cell receptor beta chains sequenced from one sample in a study of human T cells and chemical hapten exposure. One entry per CDR3 protein, called by TCRdb with MiXCR from the RACE reads. The repertoire has about 110,000 distinct CDR3 sequences, roughly a tenth of them found once; the top ten carry 3% to 3.5%. Regarding time point: patch test 2, 6 weeks after DPC sensitization. Treatment: therapeutic diphenylcyclopropenone sensitization with weekly scalp DPC. This material consisted of whole blood, taken in connection with sensitization to the hapten diphenylcyclopropenone (DPC). The receptors derive from a woman between 40 and 55 years old with alopecia areata. Some clones in this sample may be carry-over from other donors' samples.

V and J are TRBV7-9 and TRBJ1-5; 10 nucleotides match TRBD1. Germline CDR1 SEHNR, CDR2 FQNEAQ (reference sequence). The length of the CDR3 is 14 residues. V lost 6 bases and J lost 6; bases outside the gene matches: 5. Here the CDR3 reads CASSRTGGGQPQHF. DNA for the CDR3: TGTGCCAGCAGTCGGACAGGGGGGGGTCAGCCCCAGCATTTT.

Concerning this clonotype itself: Germline and junction disagree at one end, which may indicate a read error. The rearrangement joins TRBV6-5 to TRBJ2-7, with 12 positions matching TRBD2. Germline assignment: CDR1 MNHEY and CDR2 SVGAGI. The CDR3 is 15 residues long. The CDR3 sequence is CASSYRTSGTYEQNF. The CDR3 DNA is TGTGCCAGCAGTTACCGGACTAGCGGGACCTACGAGCAGAACTTC.

This clonotype was recorded at least ten times. This rearrangement joins TRBV20-1 to TRBJ1-6; D unresolved. Trimming pared 1 base from V and 8 bases from J, leaving 15 bases between. The CDR3 is 15 amino acids. Germline CDR1 DFQATT, CDR2 SNEGSKA (reference sequence). The CDR3 nucleotides are TGCAGTGCTAGAGGGGCGGATAATCGGTATTCACCCCTCCACTTT. Protein sequence: CSARGADNRYSPLHF.

The CDR3 sequence is CSATRSGETITDTQYF. The DNA of the CDR3 is TGCAGTGCTACCCGAAGTGGCGAGACAATCACAGATACGCAGTATTTT. This chain joins TRBV20-1 and TRBJ2-3; D is undetermined. The CDR3 consists of 16 residues. Trimming took 4 bases from V and 2 from J, leaving 19 bases between them. CDR1 DFQATT and CDR2 SNEGSKA come from the germline V gene (reference sequence).

The J gene is TRBJ1-5, the V gene TRBV12-3 or TRBV12-4; D gene uncertain. The CDR3 has 14 amino acids. V lost 3 bases, J lost 0 bases, and 6 bases lay in between. The CDR3, as DNA: TGTGCCAGCAGTTTTCACGATAGCAATCAGCCCCAGCATTTT. Translation gives CASSFHDSNQPQHF.

The chain combines TRBV12-3 or TRBV12-4 with TRBJ1-1; 9 nucleotides align to TRBD1. V lost 7 bases, J lost 0 bases, and 6 bases stayed unmatched. CDR3 length equals 15 residues. The CDR3 DNA reads as TGTGCCAGCACCCGAGGGACAGGGATGAACACTGAAGCTTTCTTT. Its protein product is CASTRGTGMNTEAFF.

This clonotype was observed a few times. V and J are TRBV7-2 and TRBJ2-7; the D gene is possibly TRBD1 (5 bases). From germline, CDR1 is SGHTA and CDR2 FQGNSA. V was shortened by 5 bases and J by 3 bases, with 11 bases between the two germline ends. CDR3 size: 13 residues. The CDR3 loop is CASSPDSFYEQYF. The CDR3 DNA reads as TGTGCCAGCAGCCCTGACAGTTTCTACGAGCAGTACTTC.

This clonotype was found many times. The V call is TRBV7-9, the J call TRBJ2-1; D unresolved. V was pared by 1 base and J by 6 bases, with 13 bases between. Germline V CDR1 and CDR2: SEHNR, FQNEAQ (reference sequence). CDR3 length: 15 amino acids. The CDR3 loop reads CASSLGQYGFNEQFF. CDR3 coding DNA: TGTGCCAGCAGCTTAGGCCAGTATGGTTTCAATGAGCAGTTCTTC.

The chain recombines TRBV7-9 with TRBJ2-2; D possibly corresponds to TRBD2 (5 bases). Trimming cost V 7 bases and J 5 bases, with 17 bases left between them. This CDR3 region has 15 residues. Looked up from germline, CDR1 is SEHNR and CDR2 is FQNEAQ (reference sequence). This chain's CDR3 is CASTPQIAFTGELFF. The DNA for the CDR3 is TGTGCCAGCACCCCCCAGATAGCGTTTACCGGGGAGCTGTTTTTT.

This clonotype came up many times. J is TRBJ2-2 and V is TRBV7-2; TRBD1 matches at 8 bases. The CDR3 totals 17 residues. Trimming removed 1 base from V and 6 bases from J; junction bases left unmatched: 10. Germline CDR1 reads SGHTA; CDR2 reads FQGNSA. DNA of the CDR3: TGTGCCAGCAGCTTAGGGACAGGGACGGGGCTCGCCGGGGAGCTGTTTTTT. Amino acid sequence: CASSLGTGTGLAGELFF. The full variable domain, rest sourced from reference TRBV7-2 and TRBJ2-2, is GAGVSQSPSNKVTEKGKDVELRCDPISGHTALYWYRQSLGQGLEFLIYFQGNSAPDKSGLPSDRFSAERTGGSVSTLTIQRTQQEDSAVYLCASSLGTGTGLAGELFFGEGSRLTVL.

The chain links TRBV6-5 to TRBJ1-2, with D possibly being TRBD1 (6 bases). The V and J ends lost 3 bases and 4 bases respectively, with 12 bases between them. This CDR3 is built from 14 residues. Germline CDR1 is MNHEY and CDR2 is SVGAGI. The CDR3 nucleotides are TGTGCCAGCAGTTATACAGGGAGCGCCTATGGCTACACCTTC. Protein sequence: CASSYTGSAYGYTF.

The CDR3 region is CASSLGNGAYEQYF. The CDR3 nucleotides read TGTGCCAGCAGTTTGGGTAACGGAGCCTACGAGCAGTACTTC. The chain carries TRBV12-3 or TRBV12-4 and TRBJ2-7; no firm D call. V lost 3 bases and J lost 2, with 11 bases in between. This CDR3 comprises 14 residues.

This clonotype was found a few times. The rearrangement uses TRBV20-1 and TRBJ2-7, with D possibly matching TRBD2 (5 bases). The germline gives CDR1 DFQATT, CDR2 SNEGSKA (reference sequence). This CDR3 contains 14 residues. Trimming pared 0 bases from V and 2 bases from J, leaving 11 bases between. Here the CDR3 reads CSARDRRVAYEQYF. In DNA form, the CDR3 reads TGCAGTGCTAGAGATAGGCGGGTCGCCTACGAGCAGTACTTC.

CDR3: CSVRLTGGSTNYGYTF. As DNA, the CDR3 is TGCAGCGTTCGACTGACAGGGGGGAGCACGAACTATGGCTACACCTTC. The chain is built from TRBV29-1 and TRBJ1-2, with 9 bases matching TRBD1. Germline V gene lookup returns CDR1 SQVTM and CDR2 ANQGSEA. The length of the CDR3 is 16 residues. V lost 5 bases to trimming and J lost 2 bases; unmatched junction nucleotides: 12.

This clonotype was seen a few times. CDR3 region: CASSLEDSSQETQYF. The CDR3 DNA sequence: TGCGCCAGCAGCTTGGAAGACAGTTCCCAAGAGACCCAGTACTTC. The V gene is TRBV5-1, the J gene TRBJ2-5, with D tentatively TRBD1 (5 bases). The CDR3 runs to 15 residues. V dropped 0 bases and J dropped 1 base, with 10 bases sitting between them. Looked up from germline, CDR1 is SGHRS and CDR2 is YFSETQ.

The rearrangement uses TRBV27 and TRBJ2-7; D gene uncertain. V lost 0 bases, J lost 0 bases, and 18 bases lay in between. The CDR3 covers 18 residues. The germline V gene encodes CDR1 MNHEY and CDR2 SMNVEV (reference sequence). CDR3 DNA sequence: TGTGCCAGCAGTTTATCGATGGGCCCTTTTTACAGCTCCTACGAGCAGTACTTC. It is translated as CASSLSMGPFYSSYEQYF.

This clonotype was picked up a small number of times. The genes are TRBV9 and TRBJ2-2; a weak D match, TRBD1 (6 bases). Per germline, CDR1 SGDLS and CDR2 YYNGEE. Trimming removed 0 bases from V and 5 bases from J, with 11 bases in between. CDR3 length: 15 residues. The CDR3 here is CASSVGGQGTGELFF. CDR3 sequence (DNA): TGTGCCAGCAGCGTAGGGGGACAAGGAACCGGGGAGCTGTTTTTT.

This clonotype was counted only a few times. The chain is built from TRBV27 and TRBJ2-5; D remains unclear. CDR3 size: 15 residues. Germline-derived CDR1 and CDR2 are MNHEY and SMNVEV (reference sequence). V gave up 5 bases and J gave up 7 bases, with 20 bases separating them. Written as DNA, the CDR3 is TGTGCCAGCAGTACCAGAGACCGGGCCCAGCGGACCCAGTACTTC. Translated, it gives CASSTRDRAQRTQYF.

This clonotype has only a few counts. The chain uses TRBV6-2 or TRBV6-3 and TRBJ2-3; D is possibly TRBD2 (6 bases). CDR1 and CDR2 from the germline V gene are MNHEY and SVGEGT. The CDR3 length is 14 residues. V was trimmed by 4 bases and J by 4 bases, leaving 12 bases between them. The CDR3, as DNA: TGTGCCAGCAGTTGGGGGGTCGGGGCAGATACGCAGTATTTT. Translated, it gives CASSWGVGADTQYF.